The next 28 T cell receptor beta chains were all read from a single sample in a study of blood T cell repertoires in COVID-19. Assay: immunoSEQ multiplex PCR; the TCRdb copy retains only in-frame clones and omits some. The sample holds about 120,000 clones, approximately 86% seen once. The sample consisted of peripheral blood. These receptors were taken from a man aged 35-49 years with acute or convalescent COVID-19.

This rearrangement joins TRBV24-1 to TRBJ1-1; D is perhaps TRBD1 (5 bases). The V end was cut by 4 bases, the J end by 4 bases, with 9 bases between. The CDR3 loop spans 13 amino acids. The V gene's germline CDR1 is KGHDR and CDR2 SFDVKD. Written as DNA, the CDR3 is TGTGCCACCAGTGACCAGGGCAGCACTGAAGCTTTCTTT. Amino acids: CATSDQGSTEAFF.

V and J are TRBV4-2 and TRBJ1-3, with 7 bases fitting TRBD1. The CDR3 spans 18 residues. Germline-derived CDR1 and CDR2 are LGHNA and YNFKEQ. With 4 bases clipped from V and 0 bases from J, the junction kept 12 bases outside the gene matches. The CDR3 sequence: CASSLTPSTGDSGNTIYF. The CDR3 DNA sequence: TGTGCCAGCAGCCTGACCCCGTCTACAGGGGACTCTGGAAACACCATATATTTT.

The chain joins TRBV6-2 or TRBV6-3 to TRBJ2-3, with D maybe TRBD2 (6 bases). With 4 bases removed from V and 2 bases from J, the gap between germline ends came to 16 bases. The V gene's germline CDR1 is MNHEY and CDR2 SVGEGT. The CDR3 runs 16 residues. The CDR3 region is CASSFGGALSTDTQYF. CDR3 DNA: TGTGCCAGCAGTTTTGGCGGGGCTCTCTCCACAGATACGCAGTATTTT.

This chain joins TRBV9 and TRBJ1-2, with unresolved D. V lost 0 bases and J 2 bases, leaving 8 bases between the germline ends. The CDR3 loop spans 14 amino acids. Germline V gene data show CDR1 as SGDLS and CDR2 as YYNGEE. The CDR3 DNA sequence: TGTGCCAGCAGCGTAGCTAATCAAAACTATGGCTACACCTTC. Encoded protein: CASSVANQNYGYTF.

As concerns this clone: Other DNA sequences from this sample encode an identical CDR3 as well. The rearrangement links TRBV2 to TRBJ2-7; D is perhaps TRBD2 (5 bases). V was shortened by 4 bases and J by 6 bases, with 7 bases between the two germline ends. CDR1 SNHLY and CDR2 FYNNEI come from the germline V gene. The CDR3 is 11 amino acids. The CDR3 loop is CASSAGSEQYF. CDR3 bases: TGTGCCAGCAGTGCGGGGAGCGAGCAGTACTTC.

In this sample, this clone turned up a few times. The rearrangement joins TRBV19 to TRBJ1-3, with D perhaps matching TRBD1 (5 bases). Per germline, CDR1 LNHDA and CDR2 SQIVND (reference sequence). V was clipped by 6 bases and J by 3 bases, with 15 bases between them. The CDR3 is 15 residues long. As DNA, the CDR3 is TGTGCCAGTAGCTTACTCAGGGATCTTGGAAACACCATATATTTT. Its translation is CASSLLRDLGNTIYF.

CDR3 sequence reads: CASSGHSANYGYTF. CDR3 sequence (DNA): TGTGCCAGCAGTGGCCACAGTGCAAACTATGGCTACACCTTC. V is TRBV6-6 and J is TRBJ1-2; D remains unclear. This CDR3 has 14 amino acids. Germline V gene data show CDR1 as MNHNY and CDR2 as SVGAGI (reference sequence). V lost 5 bases and J 2 bases, leaving 12 bases between the germline ends.

This chain connects TRBV7-2 to TRBJ2-7, with D possibly being TRBD2 (6 bases). Germline CDR1 reads SGHTA; CDR2 reads FQGNSA. The V end lost 1 base, the J end lost 2 bases, and 9 bases lay between the germline ends. The CDR3 loop spans 14 amino acids. The CDR3 sequence: CASSLERAAYEQYF. The CDR3 nucleotides are TGTGCCAGCAGCTTAGAGCGGGCCGCCTACGAGCAGTACTTC. Combining the CDR3 with reference TRBV7-2 and TRBJ2-7 gives the whole variable domain GAGVSQSPSNKVTEKGKDVELRCDPISGHTALYWYRQSLGQGLEFLIYFQGNSAPDKSGLPSDRFSAERTGGSVSTLTIQRTQQEDSAVYLCASSLERAAYEQYFGPGTRLTVT.

The V call is TRBV7-2, the J call TRBJ2-5, with a possible D match to TRBD1 (6 bases). Trimming pared 1 base from V and 1 base from J, leaving 10 bases between. This CDR3 has 15 amino acids. CDR1 is SGHTA, CDR2 FQGNSA, per germline. The CDR3 region has the DNA TGTGCCAGCAGCTTAGGTAGGGGGATCCAAGAGACCCAGTACTTC. It encodes CASSLGRGIQETQYF. Full variable domain (remainder filled in from reference TRBV7-2 and TRBJ2-5): GAGVSQSPSNKVTEKGKDVELRCDPISGHTALYWYRQSLGQGLEFLIYFQGNSAPDKSGLPSDRFSAERTGGSVSTLTIQRTQQEDSAVYLCASSLGRGIQETQYFGPGTRLLVL.

V usage is TRBV11-1 and J usage is TRBJ1-3; 9 positions match TRBD1. The V and J ends lost 4 bases and 3 bases, in that order; junction bases with no gene match: 4. Germline V lookup: CDR1 SGHAT, CDR2 FQDESV (reference sequence). The CDR3 runs 15 residues. CDR3 amino acids: CASSSTGGIGNTIYF. The CDR3 bases are TGTGCCAGCAGCTCCACAGGGGGCATTGGAAACACCATATATTTT.

The rearrangement links TRBV4-2 to TRBJ2-2; tentative D call: TRBD2 (5 bases). The germline V gene encodes CDR1 LGHNA and CDR2 YNFKEQ. Trimming took 0 bases from V and 0 from J, leaving 8 bases between them. This CDR3 contains 16 residues. For the CDR3, the DNA is TGTGCCAGCAGCCAAGAGGCGCGGGCGAACACCGGGGAGCTGTTTTTT. This codes for CASSQEARANTGELFF.

This chain connects TRBV18 to TRBJ2-7, with a tentative D call TRBD1 (5 bases). Trimming took off 6 bases at V and 5 bases at J, with 11 bases between the two ends. The V gene's germline CDR1 is KGHSH and CDR2 LQKENI. This CDR3 spans 12 amino acids. The CDR3 coding sequence is TGTGCCAGCTCGAAGGGGTCCGACGAGCAGTACTTC. Translating it yields CASSKGSDEQYF.

This chain connects TRBV21-1 to TRBJ2-2; the table's TRBD2 call for D was not verified on the DNA. TRBV21-1 has pseudogene status. This CDR3 spans 18 amino acids. The CDR3 region has the DNA TGTGCCAGCAGCAAACAGGATAGAGCGGGAGGAAACACCGGGGAGCTGTTTTTT. It is translated as CASSKQDRAGGNTGELFF.

The chain links TRBV6-5 to TRBJ1-4, with D perhaps matching TRBD1 (5 bases). The CDR3 spans 13 residues. In germline, CDR1 is MNHEY, CDR2 SVGAGI. The V end lost 8 bases, the J end lost 13 bases, and 20 bases lay between the germline ends. This CDR3 reads CASSEGVGYSLFF. As DNA, the CDR3 is TGTGCCAGCTCCGAAGGGGTGGGGTATTCACTGTTTTTT.

This chain links TRBV20-1 with TRBJ2-1, with 16 bases lining up with TRBD2. The CDR3 covers 16 residues. The V segment lost 5 bases and the J segment 2 bases; nucleotides outside the gene matches: 3. In germline, CDR1 is DFQATT, CDR2 SNEGSKA (reference sequence). The CDR3 DNA sequence: TGCAGTGCTGGTGGGACTAGCGGGGGGGCCTACAATGAGCAGTTCTTC. This encodes CSAGGTSGGAYNEQFF.

The chain recombines TRBV5-3 with TRBJ1-3, with D perhaps matching TRBD1 (6 bases). TRBV5-3 is recorded as an ORF, its role being uncertain. The CDR3 covers 21 residues. V was pared by 2 bases and J by 2 bases, with 29 bases between. The CDR3: CARSFWGTANPTQGTGNTIYF. CDR3 sequence (DNA): TGTGCCAGAAGCTTTTGGGGCACTGCCAACCCCACACAGGGAACTGGAAACACCATATATTTT.

The chain combines TRBV12-3 or TRBV12-4 with TRBJ1-2; the D gene is possibly TRBD1 (6 bases). The CDR3 loop spans 13 amino acids. The V end was cut by 6 bases, the J end by 0 bases, with 8 bases between. The chain's CDR3 is CASSGQTNYGYTF. The DNA for the CDR3 is TGTGCCAGCAGCGGACAGACTAACTATGGCTACACCTTC.

V gene TRBV29-1 combines with J gene TRBJ1-2; 9 bases agree with TRBD1. Per the germline V gene, CDR1 is SQVTM and CDR2 is ANQGSEA. With V trimmed by 1 base and J by 8 bases, 5 bases remained unmatched. The CDR3 extends over 13 amino acids. CDR3 amino acids: CSVEVTGGQGYTF. The DNA of the CDR3 is TGCAGCGTTGAAGTTACAGGGGGCCAAGGCTACACCTTC. Variable domain in full (rest from reference TRBV29-1 and TRBJ1-2): SAVISQKPSRDICQRGTSLTIQCQVDSQVTMMFWYRQQPGQSLTLIATANQGSEATYESGFVIDKFPISRPNLTFSTLTVSNMSPEDSSIYLCSVEVTGGQGYTFGSGTRLTVV.

The CDR3 nucleotides read TGTGCCAGTAGTTTGGCACAACTGAACACTGAAGCTTTCTTT. Encoded protein: CASSLAQLNTEAFF. The V gene is TRBV19, the J gene TRBJ1-1; D gene unclear. Germline-derived CDR1 and CDR2 are LNHDA and SQIVND (reference sequence). V was pared by 5 bases and J by 0 bases, with 10 bases between. The CDR3 has 14 amino acids.

CDR3 nucleotides: TGTGCCAGCAGCTCAGACAATTCCTATGGCTACACCTTC. This codes for CASSSDNSYGYTF. The chain joins TRBV7-2 to TRBJ1-2; no clear D. The CDR3 is 13 residues long. Trimming took off 4 bases at V and 4 bases at J, with 10 bases between the two ends. Looked up from germline, CDR1 is SGHTA and CDR2 is FQGNSA.

The chain links TRBV3-1 (or the pseudogene TRBV3-2) to TRBJ2-1, with 10 bases lining up with TRBD2. V lost 7 bases, J lost 10 bases, and 25 bases stayed unmatched. This CDR3 contains 19 residues. Germline CDR1 reads LGHDT; CDR2 reads YNNKEL (reference sequence). CDR3 sequence: CASTPISGRALGLKGEQFF. The CDR3 nucleotides read TGTGCCAGCACCCCAATCAGCGGGAGGGCCTTAGGCTTAAAGGGGGAGCAGTTCTTC.

The rearrangement uses TRBV11-3 and TRBJ1-1; unclear D gene. The germline CDR1 and CDR2 sequences are SGHNT and YENEEA. The CDR3 runs to 13 residues. V was shortened by 0 bases and J by 4 bases, with 6 bases between the two germline ends. This CDR3 is CASSLDTSTEAFF. As DNA, the CDR3 is TGTGCCAGCAGCTTAGATACTAGCACTGAAGCTTTCTTT.

The chain joins TRBV2 to TRBJ2-7, with 7 nucleotides matching TRBD1. Germline V gene lookup returns CDR1 SNHLY and CDR2 FYNNEI. The CDR3 has 15 residues. V was pared by 5 bases and J by 2 bases, with 9 bases of the junction left unmatched. The CDR3 nucleotides read TGTGCCAGCAGTAACCGACAGGGCCGGACCTACGAGCAGTACTTC. Its protein product is CASSNRQGRTYEQYF.

A few counts support this clone. CDR3 in DNA: TGTGCCACCAGCAGAGGACTAGCGGGAGGGCCTCGCACAGATACGCAGTATTTT. Protein product: CATSRGLAGGPRTDTQYF. The chain couples TRBV15 to TRBJ2-3; 14 bases match TRBD2. Germline V CDR1 and CDR2: LNHNV, YYDKDF (reference sequence). The length of the CDR3 is 18 residues. The ends lost 1 base at V and 1 base at J; junction bases unmatched: 4.

This chain uses TRBV5-8 with TRBJ1-1, with 9 positions matching TRBD1. Germline V gene data show CDR1 as SGHTS and CDR2 as YDEGEE. The V segment lost 3 bases and the J segment 1 base; nucleotides outside the gene matches: 10. The CDR3 runs to 17 residues. The CDR3 spells CASSSPAGQGGNTEAFF. In nucleotides, the CDR3 is TGTGCCAGCAGCTCACCCGCGGGACAGGGTGGGAACACTGAAGCTTTCTTT.

The chain uses TRBV6-6 and TRBJ1-1; D gene uncertain. V was shortened by 7 bases and J by 4 bases, with 16 bases between the two germline ends. There are 14 residues in the CDR3. Looked up from germline, CDR1 is MNHNY and CDR2 is SVGAGI (reference sequence). CDR3 in amino acids: CASMEGHGSTEAFF. CDR3 sequence (DNA): TGTGCCAGCATGGAGGGCCATGGGAGCACTGAAGCTTTCTTT.

V and J are TRBV7-9 and TRBJ2-7, with D hard to call. Germline CDR1 SEHNR, CDR2 FQNEAQ (reference sequence). The CDR3 extends over 13 amino acids. V was trimmed by 1 base and J by 5 bases, leaving 9 bases between them. The CDR3 DNA reads TGTGCCAGCAGCTTAGGGAGCTGGGACGAGCAGTACTTC. Translation gives CASSLGSWDEQYF. The whole variable domain, remainder taken from reference TRBV7-9 and TRBJ2-7, is DTGVSQNPRHKITKRGQNVTFRCDPISEHNRLYWYRQTLGQGPEFLTYFQNEAQLEKSRLLSDRFSAERPKGSFSTLEIQRTEQGDSAMYLCASSLGSWDEQYFGPGTRLTVT.

The chain couples TRBV12-5 to TRBJ2-1, with D possibly matching TRBD1 (5 bases). Germline values: CDR1 LGHNT, CDR2 FRNRAP. This CDR3 has 14 residues. The V and J ends lost 1 base and 7 bases respectively, with 11 bases between them. CDR3 coding DNA: TGTGCTAGTGGTTTGGGGGCAGGGCGGAATGAGCAGTTCTTC. Translated, it gives CASGLGAGRNEQFF.